The source of this TCR beta chain is a study of blood T cell repertoires in COVID-19. The junction had 9 bases not matched to a gene; V was cut back by 4 bases and J by 7 bases. This CDR3 comprises 15 residues. CDR1 and CDR2 (germline): SGDLS, YYNGEE. As processed by the authors: Estimates of nucleated cell counts were drawn from the amplification of reference gene primers. Here immunoSEQ multiplex PCR was the method, and the copy in TCRdb shows in-frame clones only, minus some. The V and J calls and the clone size are those of that table, but D and trimming were determined from the DNA. Among about 140,000 clones listed, over 75% were seen once.

The V call is TRBV9, the J call TRBJ1-5, with TRBD1 matching over 9 bases. This sequence originates from a woman aged 45-59 years who had recovered from COVID-19. Material: PBMCs or T cells enriched from blood (not recorded which). DNA for the CDR3: TGTGCCAGCAGCCCGGGGACAGGGTACGGGCAGCCCCAGCATTTT. It encodes CASSPGTGYGQPQHF.